The 16 T cell receptor beta chains in this list originate from one sample, sequenced in a study of cytomegalovirus exposure and HLA in healthy donors. With 60 Vbeta and 13 Jbeta primers, the PCR was carried out. Sequencing was performed with immunoSEQ multiplex PCR; in TCRdb, only in-frame clones are kept and a portion is missing. The table records some 130,000 clones, 80% of them present only once. The sample taken for sequencing was PBMCs. The receptors stem from a male donor in good health and CMV-seronegative.

This chain connects TRBV9 to TRBJ2-5, with TRBD1 matching 9 bases. V was pared by 4 bases and J by 4 bases, with 8 bases of the junction left unmatched. This CDR3 spans 15 amino acids. Germline loops: CDR1 SGDLS, CDR2 YYNGEE. The CDR3 sequence: CASSNDRGEIETQYF. The CDR3 DNA follows: TGTGCCAGCAGCAACGACAGGGGGGAAATAGAGACCCAGTACTTC.

As for this clone: One junction end disagrees with the germline gene, perhaps due to a read error. This CDR3 is CASSLGTSGVNNEQFF. CDR3 nucleotides: TGTGCCAGCAGTTTAGGGACTAGCGGGGTGAACAATGAGCAGTTCTTC. The J gene is TRBJ2-1, the V gene TRBV7-6; 13 bases align to TRBD2. The CDR3 runs to 16 residues. The germline gives CDR1 SGHVS, CDR2 FNYEAQ.

In the case of this clone: Sequence at one end of the junction differs from germline and may be a read error. In DNA, the CDR3 is TGTGCCACCAGCAGATGTAACCCCGGGACTAGAGACTTC. Protein sequence: CATSRCNPGTRDF. The rearrangement joins TRBV15 to TRBJ2-7; the match to TRBD2 covers 8 bases. Germline CDR1 is LNHNV and CDR2 is YYDKDF (reference sequence). The CDR3 length is 13 residues.

The V gene is TRBV7-2, the J gene TRBJ1-5; D uncertain. Germline lookup yields CDR1 SGHTA and CDR2 FQGNSA. The V and J ends lost 4 bases and 0 bases respectively, with 10 bases between them. This CDR3 contains 15 residues. The DNA of the CDR3 is TGTGCCAGCAGCTCCACAGTAAATAGCAATCAGCCCCAGCATTTT. It specifies CASSSTVNSNQPQHF.

This chain joins TRBV4-1 and TRBJ2-1; the match to TRBD2 covers 12 bases. The V and J ends lost 4 bases and 8 bases, in that order; junction bases with no gene match: 9. This CDR3 comprises 16 residues. Germline V gene data show CDR1 as MGHRA and CDR2 as YSYEKL. In DNA, the CDR3 is TGCGCCAGCAGCCTCCCCGGGACTAGCGGGCGGTATGAGCAGTTCTTC. This translates into CASSLPGTSGRYEQFF.

This clone has only a few counts. This chain connects TRBV2 to TRBJ2-3, with 8 bases matching TRBD2. Trimming at V came to 4 bases and at J to 3 bases, leaving 6 bases not matched to a gene. The CDR3 consists of 15 residues. Germline V gene data show CDR1 as SNHLY and CDR2 as FYNNEI. CDR3 in amino acids: CASSVPAGETDTQYF. CDR3 nucleotide sequence: TGTGCCAGCAGTGTTCCAGCGGGAGAAACAGATACGCAGTATTTT. Full variable domain (outside the CDR3, taken from reference TRBV2 and TRBJ2-3): EPEVTQTPSHQVTQMGQEVILRCVPISNHLYFYWYRQILGQKVEFLVSFYNNEISEKSEIFDDQFSVERPDGSNFTLKIRSTKLEDSAMYFCASSVPAGETDTQYFGPGTRLTVL.

This rearrangement joins TRBV7-9 to TRBJ2-5, with TRBD1 as a possible D gene (6 bases). The germline V gene encodes CDR1 SEHNR and CDR2 FQNEAQ (reference sequence). The CDR3 runs to 15 residues. V lost 3 bases to trimming and J lost 1 base, with 12 bases between them. CDR3 nucleotides: TGTGCCAGCAGCTTCTCCCAGGGGCTCCAAGAGACCCAGTACTTC. It codes for CASSFSQGLQETQYF. Full variable domain (outside the CDR3, taken from reference TRBV7-9 and TRBJ2-5): DTGVSQNPRHKITKRGQNVTFRCDPISEHNRLYWYRQTLGQGPEFLTYFQNEAQLEKSRLLSDRFSAERPKGSFSTLEIQRTEQGDSAMYLCASSFSQGLQETQYFGPGTRLLVL.

This chain joins TRBV7-6 and TRBJ1-1, with 9 bases fitting TRBD1. Germline V lookup: CDR1 SGHVS, CDR2 FNYEAQ. This CDR3 is built from 15 residues. Trimming cost V 0 bases and J 5 bases; bases outside gene matches: 4. CDR3 sequence: CASSLAATGGTEAFF. Written as DNA, the CDR3 is TGTGCCAGCAGCTTAGCGGCGACAGGGGGTACTGAAGCTTTCTTT.

This clone has a handful of counts. This chain connects TRBV4-1 to TRBJ2-6, with TRBD1 matching over 9 bases. Trimming took 3 bases from V and 0 from J; bases not matched to a gene: 18. This CDR3 is 22 amino acids long. Germline CDR1 MGHRA, CDR2 YSYEKL. The CDR3 DNA reads TGCGCCAGCAGCCAGAGACCGGGACAGGGAGACGTAAAAAGCTCTGGGGCCAACGTCCTGACTTTC. Translating gives CASSQRPGQGDVKSSGANVLTF.

This clone was counted between two and nine times. The J gene is TRBJ2-1, the V gene TRBV6-4; 7 bases match TRBD2. Trimming took 0 bases from V and 1 from J; bases not matched to a gene: 0. The germline CDR1 and CDR2 sequences are MRHNA and SNTAGT. The CDR3 consists of 15 residues. The CDR3 sequence is CASSDSAGSYNEQFF. DNA of the CDR3: TGTGCCAGCAGTGACTCAGCGGGGTCCTACAATGAGCAGTTCTTC.

J is TRBJ2-1 and V is TRBV5-6, with D possibly matching TRBD2 (6 bases). CDR1 is SGHDT and CDR2 is YYEEEE in the germline V gene. The CDR3 has 11 amino acids. V shed 3 bases and J shed 14 bases, with 12 bases lying between them. The CDR3 protein is CASSSNWGEFF. Written as DNA, the CDR3 is TGTGCCAGCAGCTCCAACTGGGGGGAGTTCTTC.

This clone occurred a few times. The V gene is TRBV19, the J gene TRBJ1-5, with 10 bases matching TRBD1. Looked up from germline, CDR1 is LNHDA and CDR2 is SQIVND (reference sequence). The CDR3 contains 14 residues. V shed 5 bases, J shed 7 bases, and the junction held 5 bases outside the gene matches. The CDR3 loop reads CASSADRGLQPQHF. For the CDR3, the DNA is TGTGCCAGTAGTGCTGACAGGGGGCTACAGCCCCAGCATTTT.

V usage is TRBV6-5 and J usage is TRBJ1-2; D is perhaps TRBD1 (5 bases). Germline V gene lookup returns CDR1 MNHEY and CDR2 SVGAGI. The CDR3 runs to 14 residues. V was clipped by 6 bases and J by 4 bases, with 15 bases between them. The CDR3 coding sequence is TGTGCCAGCAGACTGACAGATCCAGGCTATGGCTACACCTTC. Protein sequence: CASRLTDPGYGYTF.

A few counts support this clone. The chain joins TRBV29-1 to TRBJ2-7; maybe TRBD2 (6 bases). Germline V gives CDR1 SQVTM, CDR2 ANQGSEA. Trimming shortened V by 1 base and J by 3 bases, and 13 bases separated the two germline ends. This CDR3 comprises 14 residues. CDR3 coding DNA: TGCAGCGTTGAAGGCGGGACTGGGAACTACGAGCAGTACTTC. Protein sequence: CSVEGGTGNYEQYF.

This sequence joins TRBV15 and TRBJ1-2, with D hard to call. V was shortened by 3 bases and J by 1 base, with 12 bases between the two germline ends. CDR3 size: 15 residues. Germline CDR1 LNHNV, CDR2 YYDKDF (reference sequence). CDR3: CATSREGTINYGYTF. The CDR3 bases are TGTGCCACCAGCAGGGAGGGAACCATTAACTATGGCTACACCTTC.

The chain links TRBV7-9 to TRBJ2-2; a weak D match, TRBD2 (7 bases). This CDR3 contains 18 residues. CDR1 is SEHNR and CDR2 is FQNEAQ in the germline V gene (reference sequence). V lost 6 bases and J lost 6, with 26 bases in between. In DNA, the CDR3 is TGTGCCAGCAGAAGAGGGGGGGGGACTCCACCTTCCCCCGGGGAGCTGTTTTTT. Residues: CASRRGGGTPPSPGELFF.